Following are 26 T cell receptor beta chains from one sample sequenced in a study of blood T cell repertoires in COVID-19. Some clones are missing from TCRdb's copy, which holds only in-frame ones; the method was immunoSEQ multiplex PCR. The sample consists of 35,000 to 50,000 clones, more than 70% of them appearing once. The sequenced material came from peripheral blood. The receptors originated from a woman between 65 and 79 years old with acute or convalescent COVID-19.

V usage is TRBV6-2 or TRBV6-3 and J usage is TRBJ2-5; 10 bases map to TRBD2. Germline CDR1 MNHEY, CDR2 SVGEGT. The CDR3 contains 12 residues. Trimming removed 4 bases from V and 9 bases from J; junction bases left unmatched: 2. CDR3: CASSFSGGAQYF. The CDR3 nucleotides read TGTGCCAGCAGTTTCAGCGGGGGGGCCCAGTACTTC.

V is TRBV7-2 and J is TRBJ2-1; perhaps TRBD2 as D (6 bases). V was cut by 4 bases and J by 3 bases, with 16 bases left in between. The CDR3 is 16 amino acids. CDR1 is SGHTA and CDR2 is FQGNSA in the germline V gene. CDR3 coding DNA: TGTGCCAGCAGCTCCCGCGGCCGGGAGATCTACAATGAGCAGTTCTTC. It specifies CASSSRGREIYNEQFF.

The CDR3 loop is CASSPSGSQVNEQFF. The DNA for the CDR3 is TGTGCCAGTAGCCCTAGCGGGAGTCAGGTCAATGAGCAGTTCTTC. This chain uses TRBV19 with TRBJ2-1; 10 bases match TRBD2. The CDR3 has 15 amino acids. V trimming: 6 bases; J trimming: 6 bases; junction bases outside the gene matches: 8. Germline V lookup: CDR1 LNHDA, CDR2 SQIVND (reference sequence).

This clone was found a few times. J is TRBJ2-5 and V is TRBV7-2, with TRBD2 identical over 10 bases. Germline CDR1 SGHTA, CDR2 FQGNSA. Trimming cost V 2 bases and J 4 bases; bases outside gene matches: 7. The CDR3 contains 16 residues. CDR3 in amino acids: CASSLRGRLAGETQYF. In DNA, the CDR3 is TGTGCCAGCAGCTTAAGGGGGAGACTAGCGGGAGAGACCCAGTACTTC.

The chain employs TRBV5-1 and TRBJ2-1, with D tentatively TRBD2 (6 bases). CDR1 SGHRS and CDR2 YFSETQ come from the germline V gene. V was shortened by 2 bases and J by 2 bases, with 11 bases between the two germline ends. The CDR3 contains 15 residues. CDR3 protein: CASSFSGPTYNEQFF. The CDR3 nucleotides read TGCGCCAGCAGCTTTAGCGGCCCGACCTACAATGAGCAGTTCTTC.

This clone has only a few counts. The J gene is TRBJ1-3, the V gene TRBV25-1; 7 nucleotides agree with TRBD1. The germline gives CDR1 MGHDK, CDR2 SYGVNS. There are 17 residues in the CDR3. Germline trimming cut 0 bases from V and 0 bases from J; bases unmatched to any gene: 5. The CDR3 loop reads CASSEYMGQSSGNTIYF. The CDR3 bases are TGTGCCAGCAGTGAATATATGGGACAGAGCTCTGGAAACACCATATATTTT.

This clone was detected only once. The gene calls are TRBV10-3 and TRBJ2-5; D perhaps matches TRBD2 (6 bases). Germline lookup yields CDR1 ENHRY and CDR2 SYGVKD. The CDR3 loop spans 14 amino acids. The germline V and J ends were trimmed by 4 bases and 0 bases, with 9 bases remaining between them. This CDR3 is CAISVAGNQETQYF. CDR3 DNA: TGTGCCATCAGTGTGGCGGGGAACCAAGAGACCCAGTACTTC.

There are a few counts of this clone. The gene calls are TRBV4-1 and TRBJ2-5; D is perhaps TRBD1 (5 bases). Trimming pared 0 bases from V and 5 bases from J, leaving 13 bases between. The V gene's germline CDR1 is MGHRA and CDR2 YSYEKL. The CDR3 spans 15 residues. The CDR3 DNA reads TGCGCCAGCAGCCAAGACCCCGGACGACAGGAGACCCAGTACTTC. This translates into CASSQDPGRQETQYF.

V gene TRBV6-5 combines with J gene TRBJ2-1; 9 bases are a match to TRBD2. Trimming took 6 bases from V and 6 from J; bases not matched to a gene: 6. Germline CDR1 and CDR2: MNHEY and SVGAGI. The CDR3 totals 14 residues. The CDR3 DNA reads TGTGCCAGCAGGGGACTAGCACCTCTCAATGAGCAGTTCTTC. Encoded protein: CASRGLAPLNEQFF.

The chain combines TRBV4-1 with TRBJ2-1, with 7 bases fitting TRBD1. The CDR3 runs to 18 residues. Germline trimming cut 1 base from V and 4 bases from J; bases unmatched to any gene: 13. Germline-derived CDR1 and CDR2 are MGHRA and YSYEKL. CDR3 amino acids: CASSQGQRGTAPYNEQFF. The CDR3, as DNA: TGCGCCAGCAGCCAAGGCCAAAGGGGGACAGCCCCGTACAATGAGCAGTTCTTC.

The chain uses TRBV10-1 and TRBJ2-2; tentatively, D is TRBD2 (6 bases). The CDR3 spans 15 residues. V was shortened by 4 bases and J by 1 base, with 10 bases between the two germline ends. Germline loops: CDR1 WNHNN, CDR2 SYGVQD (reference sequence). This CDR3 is CASSGTGRNTGELFF. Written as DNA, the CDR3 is TGCGCCAGCAGTGGGACCGGGAGGAACACCGGGGAGCTGTTTTTT.

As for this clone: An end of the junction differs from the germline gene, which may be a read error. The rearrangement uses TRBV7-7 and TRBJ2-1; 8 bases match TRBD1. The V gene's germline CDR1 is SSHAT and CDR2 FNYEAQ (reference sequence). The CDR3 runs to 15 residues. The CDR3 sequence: CASSLGTGTYNEQFF. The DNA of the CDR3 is TGTGCTAGCAGCTTAGGGACAGGTACCTACAATGAGCAGTTCTTC.

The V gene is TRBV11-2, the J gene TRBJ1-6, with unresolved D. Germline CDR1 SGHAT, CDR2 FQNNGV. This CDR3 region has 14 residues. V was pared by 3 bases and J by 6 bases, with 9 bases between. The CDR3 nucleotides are TGTGCCAGCAGCTTCACGCAGATTAATTCACCCCTCCACTTT. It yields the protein CASSFTQINSPLHF. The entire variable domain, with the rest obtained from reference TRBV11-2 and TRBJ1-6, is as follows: EAGVAQSPRYKIIEKRQSVAFWCNPISGHATLYWYQQILGQGPKLLIQFQNNGVVDDSQLPKDRFSAERLKGVDSTLKIQPAKLEDSAVYLCASSFTQINSPLHFGNGTRLTVT.

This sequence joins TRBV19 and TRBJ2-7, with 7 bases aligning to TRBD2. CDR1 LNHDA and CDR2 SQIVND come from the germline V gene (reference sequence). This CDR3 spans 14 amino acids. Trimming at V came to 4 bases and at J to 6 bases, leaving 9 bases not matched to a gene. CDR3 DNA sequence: TGTGCCAGTAGTACGCGGGAGAGGTGGTTCGAGCAGTACTTC. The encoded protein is CASSTRERWFEQYF.

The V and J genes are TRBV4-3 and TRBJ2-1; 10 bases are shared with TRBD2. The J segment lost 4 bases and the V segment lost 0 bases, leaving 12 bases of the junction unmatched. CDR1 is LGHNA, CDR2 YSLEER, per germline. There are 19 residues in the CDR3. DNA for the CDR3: TGCGCCAGCAGCCAAGATCTCTCTAGCGGGGGTACCGGATACAATGAGCAGTTCTTC. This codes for CASSQDLSSGGTGYNEQFF.

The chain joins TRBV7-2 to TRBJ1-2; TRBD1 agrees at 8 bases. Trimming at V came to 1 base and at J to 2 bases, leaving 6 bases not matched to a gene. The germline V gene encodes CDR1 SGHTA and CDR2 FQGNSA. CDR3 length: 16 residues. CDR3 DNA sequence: TGTGCCAGCAGCTTAGGCATCAGGGGGCCGAACTATGGCTACACCTTC. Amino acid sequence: CASSLGIRGPNYGYTF.

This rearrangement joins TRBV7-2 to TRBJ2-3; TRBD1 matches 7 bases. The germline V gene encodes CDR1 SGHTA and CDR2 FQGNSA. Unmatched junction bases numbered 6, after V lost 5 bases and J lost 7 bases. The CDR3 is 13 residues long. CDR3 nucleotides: TGTGCCAGCAGCCCGCACAGGGGAAATACGCAGTATTTT. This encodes CASSPHRGNTQYF. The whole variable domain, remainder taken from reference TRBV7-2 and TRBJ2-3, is GAGVSQSPSNKVTEKGKDVELRCDPISGHTALYWYRQSLGQGLEFLIYFQGNSAPDKSGLPSDRFSAERTGGSVSTLTIQRTQQEDSAVYLCASSPHRGNTQYFGPGTRLTVL.

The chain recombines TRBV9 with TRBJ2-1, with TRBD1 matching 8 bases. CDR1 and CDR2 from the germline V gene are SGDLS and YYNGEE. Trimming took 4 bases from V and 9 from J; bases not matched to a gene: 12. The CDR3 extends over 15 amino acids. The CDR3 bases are TGTGCCAGCAGCCCAAACCGGGACAGGTATGGTGAGCAGTTCTTC. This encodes CASSPNRDRYGEQFF.

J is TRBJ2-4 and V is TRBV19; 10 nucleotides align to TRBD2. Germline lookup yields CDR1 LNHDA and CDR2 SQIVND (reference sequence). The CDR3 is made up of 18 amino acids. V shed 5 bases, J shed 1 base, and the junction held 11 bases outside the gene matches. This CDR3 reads CASSPSGRALMAKNIQYF. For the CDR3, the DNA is TGTGCCAGTAGTCCCAGCGGGAGGGCCCTTATGGCCAAAAACATTCAGTACTTC.

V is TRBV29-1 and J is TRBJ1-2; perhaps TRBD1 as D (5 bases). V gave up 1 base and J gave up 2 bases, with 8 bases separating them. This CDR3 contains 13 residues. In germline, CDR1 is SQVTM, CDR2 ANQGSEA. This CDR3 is CSVEGDSNYGYTF. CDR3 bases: TGCAGCGTTGAAGGGGACTCAAACTATGGCTACACCTTC.

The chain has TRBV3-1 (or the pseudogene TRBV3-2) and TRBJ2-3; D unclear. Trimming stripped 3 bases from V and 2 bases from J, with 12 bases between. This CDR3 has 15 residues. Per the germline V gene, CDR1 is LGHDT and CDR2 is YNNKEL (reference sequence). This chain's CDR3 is CASSHRLGYTDTQYF. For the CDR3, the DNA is TGTGCCAGCAGCCATAGATTGGGCTACACAGATACGCAGTATTTT.

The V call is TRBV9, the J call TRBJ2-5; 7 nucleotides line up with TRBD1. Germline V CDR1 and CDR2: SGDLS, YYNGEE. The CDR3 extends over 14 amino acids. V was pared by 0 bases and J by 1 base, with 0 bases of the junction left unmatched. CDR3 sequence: CASSVGTGQETQYF. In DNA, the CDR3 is TGTGCCAGCAGCGTAGGGACAGGCCAAGAGACCCAGTACTTC.

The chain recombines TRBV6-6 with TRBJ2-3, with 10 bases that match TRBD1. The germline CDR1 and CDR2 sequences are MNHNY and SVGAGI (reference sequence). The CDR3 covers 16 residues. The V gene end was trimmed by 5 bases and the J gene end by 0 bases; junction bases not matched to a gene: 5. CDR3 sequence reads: CASSPGTGASTDTQYF. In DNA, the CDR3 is TGTGCCAGCAGTCCCGGGACAGGGGCTAGCACAGATACGCAGTATTTT.

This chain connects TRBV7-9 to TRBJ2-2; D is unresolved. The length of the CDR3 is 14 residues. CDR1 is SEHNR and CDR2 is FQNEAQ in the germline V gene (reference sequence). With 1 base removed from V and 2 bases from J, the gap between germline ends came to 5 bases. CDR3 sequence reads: CASSLDSNTGELFF. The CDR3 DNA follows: TGTGCCAGCAGCTTAGACAGTAACACCGGGGAGCTGTTTTTT.

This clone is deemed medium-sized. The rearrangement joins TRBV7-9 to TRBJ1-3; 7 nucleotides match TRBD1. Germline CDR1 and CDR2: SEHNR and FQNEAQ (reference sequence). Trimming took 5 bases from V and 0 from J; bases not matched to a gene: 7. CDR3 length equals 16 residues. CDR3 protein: CASSATQGISGNTIYF. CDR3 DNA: TGTGCCAGCAGCGCCACACAGGGGATCTCTGGAAACACCATATATTTT. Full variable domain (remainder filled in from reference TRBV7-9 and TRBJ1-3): DTGVSQNPRHKITKRGQNVTFRCDPISEHNRLYWYRQTLGQGPEFLTYFQNEAQLEKSRLLSDRFSAERPKGSFSTLEIQRTEQGDSAMYLCASSATQGISGNTIYFGEGSWLTVV.

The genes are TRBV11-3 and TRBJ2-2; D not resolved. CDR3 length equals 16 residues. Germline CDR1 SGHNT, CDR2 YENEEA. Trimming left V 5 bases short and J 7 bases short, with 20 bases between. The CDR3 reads CASSSPTPTGGGELFF. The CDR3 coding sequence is TGTGCCAGCAGCAGCCCGACCCCGACGGGTGGCGGGGAGCTGTTTTTT.